The clone carrying this T cell receptor beta chain showed up just a few times. The data are from a study of cytomegalovirus exposure and HLA in healthy donors. The wider study: HLA-typed donors were the source of about 85 million unique TCRs held in an early data release.

When sampled, the donors appeared nominally healthy, though they likely had unrecorded immune exposures. Use of 60 Vbeta and 13 Jbeta primers characterized the PCR. Using immunoSEQ multiplex PCR, the repertoire was profiled, and TCRdb retains in-frame clones only, with some absent. The table lists around 130,000 clones, approximately 84% of them singletons. Looked up from germline, CDR1 is SGDLS and CDR2 is YYNGEE. V lost 0 bases to trimming and J lost 7 bases, with 11 bases between them. The CDR3 covers 15 residues. The rearrangement uses TRBV9 and TRBJ1-6, with a possible D match to TRBD1 (6 bases). The sequence was obtained from a woman aged 35 to 49 in good health and CMV-seronegative. Specimen: PBMCs. The DNA of the CDR3 is TGTGCCAGCAGCGTAGGGGAGGGGGGGAATTCACCCCTCCACTTT. Amino acids: CASSVGEGGNSPLHF.